This TCR beta chain derives from a study of early T cells in non-severe SARS-CoV-2 infection listed by TCRdb under 2021. For context, the study as a whole: Because TCR sequencing relied on bulk RNA taken from unsorted whole blood, pairing of alpha and beta chains was not possible. Overall study outcomes, separate from this receptor: VDJdb matching was skewed toward anti-spike CD8 responses and likely underestimated virus-specific expansions by missing private and CD4 specificities.

Reading from cysteine to phenylalanine, the CDR3 counts 13 amino acids. Just the 39-base CDR3 DNA is kept, in frame starting at base 1. The germline V gene (reference sequence) yields DFQATT for CDR1 and SNEGSKA for CDR2. V ends up 5 bases short and J 6 bases short, with an unmatched junction base count of 6. Libraries came from 5' RACE. Sequencing instrument: NextSeq 500. To correct for sequencing error and PCR bias, the TCR library protocol tagged individual cDNA molecules with unique molecular identifiers. Both TCR alpha and beta chains were sequenced, and tight co-correlation was observed between alpha and beta sequence abundances in each sample. Turning to the authors' computational methods: Decombinator V4 was used to annotate TCR sequences for V gene, J gene and CDR3. Expanded TCRs were defined as changing significantly between any two time points under a Poisson model with p below 0.0001. Abundances of TCRs were expressed as counts per million after normalisation to the total number of TCRs sequenced in each sample. MAIT TCRs were defined by TRAV1-2 paired with TRAJ12, TRAJ20 or TRAJ33, and iNKT TCRs by TRAV10 paired with TRAJ18. VDJdb, accessed 1 November 2021, was searched for CMV, EBV and SARS-CoV-2 annotated TCRs, with TCRs annotated for multiple antigens excluded. TCRdb trimmed public reads at Q25 via fastp, called clones via MiXCR and kept in-frame beta chains. Entries are consolidated by CDR3 protein sequence, retaining the most common genes and DNA. In this record, the V and J calls reflect TCRdb's handling and not the investigators' own analysis. In this sample the table shows about 81,000 distinct CDR3 sequences, roughly 6% of which occur a single time. The ten largest clones capture about 7.8% of the sample.

This clonotype appeared many times. Its binding antigen is unknown. No per-base quality is available; no much larger clone lies one base away. A case-control design nested within a healthcare worker cohort in London, UK, was used, with weekly nasopharyngeal swab PCR tests and blood sampling performed. Healthcare workers were enrolled in the week of the UK lockdown, from 23 to 31 March 2020, and were followed every week for up to about 16 weeks. The rearranged segments are TRBV20-1 and TRBJ1-5; 8 of the junction bases match TRBD1. Sequenced input: whole blood. This clonotype was sampled from an adult who was a healthcare worker with PCR-confirmed SARS-CoV-2 infection or an uninfected control (not recorded which). The DNA is as follows: TGCAGTGCTGATGGACAGGGCCGTCAGCCCCAGCATTTT. Its protein is CSADGQGRQPQHF.